A single sample gave rise to the 24 T cell receptor beta chains below, sequenced in a study of T cells expressing NK-cell markers. TCRdb reprocessed the 5' RACE reads, with one entry per CDR3 protein and no DNA. Its listing shows 200,000 to 300,000 distinct CDR3 sequences. Sequenced sample: blood T cells: a sorted CD56 or NKG2C T cell subset, CD4+ or CD8+ T cells, or bulk PBMC T cells (not recorded which). These receptor sequences come from a man aged 18 to 29 in good health.

The chain is built from TRBV20-1 and TRBJ2-3; TCRdb's D gene call, TRBD2, goes unchecked for lack of DNA. The CDR3 consists of 16 residues. CDR1 DFQATT and CDR2 SNEGSKA come from the germline V gene (reference sequence). CDR3 in amino acids: CSVGTNRRGDSDTQYF.

This chain links TRBV12-2 with TRBJ1-3; TCRdb picks TRBD1, but there is no DNA to check that call. TRBV12-2 is reported as a pseudogene. This CDR3 spans 13 amino acids. CDR3 amino acids: CASRLARQGDIYF.

This CDR3 reads CASSSWLTSTDTQYF. The V and J genes are TRBV12-3 or TRBV12-4 and TRBJ2-3. The CDR3 is 15 amino acids.

The chain uses TRBV12-3 or TRBV12-4 and TRBJ2-6; without DNA, the TCRdb call of TRBD1 cannot be checked. This CDR3 contains 15 residues. The CDR3 spells CASRGRKSGANVLTF.

The chain carries TRBV28 and TRBJ1-4. CDR3 length: 12 amino acids. The germline gives CDR1 MDHEN, CDR2 SYDVKM. The CDR3 reads CASTGRVEKLFF.

The V gene is TRBV15, the J gene TRBJ2-1. This CDR3 has 16 amino acids. Germline values: CDR1 LNHNV, CDR2 YYDKDF (reference sequence). Here the CDR3 reads CATSRDLLSSYNEQFF. The variable domain in full, completed from reference TRBV15 and TRBJ2-1, reads DAMVIQNPRYQVTQFGKPVTLSCSQTLNHNVMYWYQQKSSQAPKLLFHYYDKDFNNEADTPDNFQSRRPNTSFCFLDIRSPGLGDTAMYLCATSRDLLSSYNEQFFGPGTRLTVL.

The genes are TRBV29-1 and TRBJ2-5; TCRdb names TRBD2, which stays unverified in the absence of DNA. The CDR3 runs 13 residues. In germline, CDR1 is SQVTM, CDR2 ANQGSEA. CDR3 in amino acids: CSVLRELGETQYF. The variable domain in full, with the rest retrieved from reference TRBV29-1 and TRBJ2-5, is SAVISQKPSRDICQRGTSLTIQCQVDSQVTMMFWYRQQPGQSLTLIATANQGSEATYESGFVIDKFPISRPNLTFSTLTVSNMSPEDSSIYLCSVLRELGETQYFGPGTRLLVL.

The chain couples TRBV7-2 to TRBJ2-1; TCRdb calls TRBD2, which cannot be checked without DNA. From germline, CDR1 is SGHTA and CDR2 FQGNSA. The CDR3 has 18 amino acids. CDR3 residues: CASSPFETGGYQHNEQFF.

This chain connects TRBV5-1 to TRBJ1-1; TCRdb calls TRBD1, which cannot be checked without DNA. Germline lookup yields CDR1 SGHRS and CDR2 YFSETQ. The CDR3 extends over 15 amino acids. The CDR3 here is CASSPPGTLHTEAFF.

V is TRBV5-1 and J is TRBJ1-4; TCRdb outputs TRBD1, but without DNA this stays unchecked. The CDR3 length is 15 residues. Looked up from germline, CDR1 is SGHRS and CDR2 is YFSETQ. The CDR3 sequence is CASRQRTGSDEKLFF.

The V call is TRBV11-2, the J call TRBJ2-7; TCRdb's D call, TRBD2, is unchecked because there is no DNA. The CDR3 sequence is 20 residues long. Looked up from germline, CDR1 is SGHAT and CDR2 is FQNNGV. Here the CDR3 reads CASSLVLTSGRDFGYYEQYF.

The rearrangement uses TRBV7-8 and TRBJ2-2; TCRdb names TRBD2, which stays unverified in the absence of DNA. The V gene's germline CDR1 is SGHVS and CDR2 FQNEAQ. There are 19 residues in the CDR3. CDR3 sequence reads: CASSLGVYTGGSNTGELFF.

The chain employs TRBV11-2 and TRBJ2-1; TCRdb reports TRBD2, a call that lacks DNA to check it against. The CDR3 is 18 residues long. The V gene's germline CDR1 is SGHAT and CDR2 FQNNGV. The CDR3 sequence is CASRGTTVAGADYNEQFF.

The J gene is TRBJ2-2, the V gene TRBV5-5; TCRdb names TRBD2, which stays unverified in the absence of DNA. The CDR3 extends over 15 amino acids. Germline assignment: CDR1 SGHKS and CDR2 YYEKEE (reference sequence). CDR3 loop: CASSLAEGWTGELFF.

The chain uses TRBV30 and TRBJ1-6; TCRdb names TRBD1, which stays unverified in the absence of DNA. CDR1 and CDR2 (germline): GTSNPN, SVGIG (reference sequence). The CDR3 runs to 14 residues. The CDR3 region is CAWGTTRDNSPLHF. Based on the CDR3 plus reference TRBV30 and TRBJ1-6, the full variable domain is SQTIHQWPATLVQPVGSPLSLECTVEGTSNPNLYWYRQAAGRGLQLLFYSVGIGQISSEVPQNLSASRPQDRQFILSSKKLLLSDSGFYLCAWGTTRDNSPLHFGNGTRLTVT.

This rearrangement joins TRBV28 to TRBJ2-7; TCRdb returns TRBD1, unconfirmable since there is no DNA. Germline assignment: CDR1 MDHEN and CDR2 SYDVKM. The CDR3 is 13 residues long. This CDR3 reads CASSGQGGYEQYF.

V and J are TRBV5-5 and TRBJ2-3; TCRdb outputs TRBD2, but without DNA this stays unchecked. Germline CDR1 is SGHKS and CDR2 is YYEKEE (reference sequence). This CDR3 has 17 residues. The CDR3 here is CASSLGAVTPGTDTQYF.

The chain is built from TRBV7-7 and TRBJ2-2; TCRdb lists TRBD1, though no DNA is available to test this call. From germline, CDR1 is SSHAT and CDR2 FNYEAQ (reference sequence). The CDR3 is made up of 15 amino acids. The CDR3 protein is CASSPGTANTGELFF.

V gene TRBV20-1 combines with J gene TRBJ2-1; TCRdb lists TRBD2, though no DNA is available to test this call. This CDR3 region has 14 residues. Germline-derived CDR1 and CDR2 are DFQATT and SNEGSKA (reference sequence). CDR3 residues: CSARSMAGGDEQFF.

This chain uses TRBV5-1 with TRBJ2-1; TCRdb returns TRBD2, unconfirmable since there is no DNA. CDR1 and CDR2 from the germline V gene are SGHRS and YFSETQ. This CDR3 is built from 15 residues. CDR3 in amino acids: CASSGSRRVYNEQFF.

CDR3 residues: CAWSPGQGIGKLFF. The chain is built from TRBV30 and TRBJ1-4; TCRdb selects TRBD1, and the lack of DNA leaves this call unchecked. Germline assignment: CDR1 GTSNPN and CDR2 SVGIG (reference sequence). CDR3 size: 14 residues.

CDR3 protein: CAITGPTGNTIYF. The chain has TRBV10-3 and TRBJ1-3; TCRdb indicates TRBD1, and absent DNA this call remains unverified. The CDR3 extends over 13 amino acids. Germline V lookup: CDR1 ENHRY, CDR2 SYGVKD.

The chain couples TRBV12-5 to TRBJ2-5. Germline loops: CDR1 LGHNT, CDR2 FRNRAP. The CDR3 is 13 residues long. CDR3 region: CASGLLGLETQYF.

This sequence joins TRBV5-1 and TRBJ1-3. The CDR3 has 14 residues. Germline-derived CDR1 and CDR2 are SGHRS and YFSETQ. CDR3 loop: CASSPEGSGNTIYF.